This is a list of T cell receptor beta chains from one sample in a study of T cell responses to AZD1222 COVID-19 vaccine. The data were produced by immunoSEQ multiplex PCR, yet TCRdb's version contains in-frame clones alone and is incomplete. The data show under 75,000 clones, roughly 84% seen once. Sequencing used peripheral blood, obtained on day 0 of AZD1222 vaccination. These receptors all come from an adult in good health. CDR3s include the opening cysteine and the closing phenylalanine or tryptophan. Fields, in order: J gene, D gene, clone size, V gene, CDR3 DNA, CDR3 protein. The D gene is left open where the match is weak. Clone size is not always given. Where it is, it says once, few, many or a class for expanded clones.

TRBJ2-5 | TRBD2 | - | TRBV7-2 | TGTGCCAGCAGCAGACTAGCGGGGAACCAAGAGACCCAGTACTTC | CASSRLAGNQETQYF
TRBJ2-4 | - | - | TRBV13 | TGTGCCAGCAGCTTAAACCAGGGCACCCCTTTCCTAGCCAAAAACATTCAGTACTTC | CASSLNQGTPFLAKNIQYF
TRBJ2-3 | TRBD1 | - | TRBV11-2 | TGTGCCAGCAGCTTAGGCGGGACAGGGACAGATACGCAGTATTTT | CASSLGGTGTDTQYF
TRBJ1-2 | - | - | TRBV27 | TGTGCCAGCAGTTTTGGGCCGAACAATGGCTACACCTTC | CASSFGPNNGYTF
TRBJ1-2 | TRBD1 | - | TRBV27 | TGTGCCAGCAGTCGGACAGGGCTGGAGTACACCTTC | CASSRTGLEYTF
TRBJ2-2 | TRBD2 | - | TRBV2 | TGTGCCAGCAGCCACCCTAGCGGCCCTAACACCGGGGAGCTGTTTTTT | CASSHPSGPNTGELFF
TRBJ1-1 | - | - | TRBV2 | TGTGCCAGCAGTGAACAGGGGCAGTGGACTGAAGCTTTCTTT | CASSEQGQWTEAFF
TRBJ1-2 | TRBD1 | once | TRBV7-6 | TGTGCCAGCAGCTTAGCCCGCGGGAGGACAGGGAACTATGGCTACACCTTC | CASSLARGRTGNYGYTF
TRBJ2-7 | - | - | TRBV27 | TGTGCCAGCAGTCCTATGGGGGTCTCCTACGAGCAGTACTTC | CASSPMGVSYEQYF
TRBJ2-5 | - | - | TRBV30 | TGTGCCTGGAGTGTAACGGTTCAAGAGACCCAGTACTTC | CAWSVTVQETQYF
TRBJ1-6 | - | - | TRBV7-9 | TGTGCCAGCAGCCTCCGGGCCCTTAATTCACCCCTCCACTTT | CASSLRALNSPLHF
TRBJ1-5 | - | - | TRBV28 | TGTGCCAGCAGGTCCGTAGGGGACGGAAATCAGCCCCAGCATTTT | CASRSVGDGNQPQHF
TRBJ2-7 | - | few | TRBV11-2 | TGTGCCAGCAGCTTTCGGGACGGGAGTTATACCTACGAGCAGTACTTC | CASSFRDGSYTYEQYF
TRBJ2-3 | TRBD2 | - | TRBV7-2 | TGTGCCAGCAGCTCACGACGAGCCGGGGGACTAGCGTTGGCAGATACGCAGTATTTT | CASSSRRAGGLALADTQYF
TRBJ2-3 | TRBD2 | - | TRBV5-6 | TGTGCCAGCAGCTCCATGGGTAGCGGGGGGAACACAGATACGCAGTATTTT | CASSSMGSGGNTDTQYF
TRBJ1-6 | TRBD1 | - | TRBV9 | TGTGCCAGCAGCGTAGGAGGGGGCGATTCACCCCTCCACTTT | CASSVGGGDSPLHF
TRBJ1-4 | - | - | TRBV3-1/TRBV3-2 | TGTGCCAGCAGCGCATCCCAGATACGATCAACTAATGAAAAACTGTTTTTT | CASSASQIRSTNEKLFF
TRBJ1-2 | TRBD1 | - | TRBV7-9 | TGTGCCAGCAGCTTAGCCGACAGGGAGTCTCAGGGCTACACCTTC | CASSLADRESQGYTF
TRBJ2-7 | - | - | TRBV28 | TGTGCCAGCAGTTTCCGAGCGGTGAACTACGAGCAGTACTTC | CASSFRAVNYEQYF
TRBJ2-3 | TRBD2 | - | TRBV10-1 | TGCGCCAGCAAGGGAGGGCTTGCAGATACGCAGTATTTT | CASKGGLADTQYF
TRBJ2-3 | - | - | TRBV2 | TGTGCCAGCAGTATAGCGGATAGCACAGATACGCAGTATTTT | CASSIADSTDTQYF
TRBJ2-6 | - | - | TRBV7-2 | TGTGCCAGCAGCCCTTCCTCCGGGGGCAACGTCCTGACTTTC | CASSPSSGGNVLTF
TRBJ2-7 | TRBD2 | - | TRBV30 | TGTGCCTGGAGTGCCCAGGGACTAGCGGGAAAGCAGTACTTC | CAWSAQGLAGKQYF
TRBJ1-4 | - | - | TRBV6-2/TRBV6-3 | TGTGCCAGCAGCCGTCAGGGTTCAACTAATGAAAAACTGTTTTTT | CASSRQGSTNEKLFF
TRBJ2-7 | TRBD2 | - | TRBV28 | TGTGCCAGCAGTTTATTTGCGGGAGGGGTATACGAGCAGTACTTC | CASSLFAGGVYEQYF
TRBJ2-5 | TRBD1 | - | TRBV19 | TGTGCCATCGGACAGGGGGAGACCCAGTACTTC | CAIGQGETQYF
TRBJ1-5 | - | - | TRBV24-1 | TGTGCCACCAGTGACCCCCTTAAGGGACGTCCCTATAGCAATCAGCCCCAGCATTTT | CATSDPLKGRPYSNQPQHF
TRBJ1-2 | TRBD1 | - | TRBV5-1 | TGCGCCAGCAGTTTTGGACAGGGAAGCTATGGCTACACCTTC | CASSFGQGSYGYTF
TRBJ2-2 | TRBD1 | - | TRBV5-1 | TGCGCCAGCAGCCTTACAGGGGGCGCTTACACCGGGGAGCTGTTTTTT | CASSLTGGAYTGELFF
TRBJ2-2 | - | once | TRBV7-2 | TGTGCCAGCAGCTTAGACACCGGGGAGCTGTTTTTT | CASSLDTGELFF
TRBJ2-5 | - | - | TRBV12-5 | TGTGCTAGTGGCCGCGGAGGGAAAGAGACCCAGTACTTC | CASGRGGKETQYF
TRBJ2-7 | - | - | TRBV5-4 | TGTGCCAGCACCCTGGAGGGGGACCGCGGGGCCTACGAGCAGTACTTC | CASTLEGDRGAYEQYF
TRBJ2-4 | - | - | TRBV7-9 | TGTGCCAGCAGCCCACTGGGGGCAGGGAGGGCCAAAAACATTCAGTACTTC | CASSPLGAGRAKNIQYF
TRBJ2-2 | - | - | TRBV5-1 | TGCGCCAGCAGCTTGGTCGCCAGGATGAACACCGGGGAGCTGTTTTTT | CASSLVARMNTGELFF
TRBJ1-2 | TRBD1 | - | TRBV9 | TGTGCCAGCAGCGTAGAGGGGGCTAGGTCTTACACCTTC | CASSVEGARSYTF